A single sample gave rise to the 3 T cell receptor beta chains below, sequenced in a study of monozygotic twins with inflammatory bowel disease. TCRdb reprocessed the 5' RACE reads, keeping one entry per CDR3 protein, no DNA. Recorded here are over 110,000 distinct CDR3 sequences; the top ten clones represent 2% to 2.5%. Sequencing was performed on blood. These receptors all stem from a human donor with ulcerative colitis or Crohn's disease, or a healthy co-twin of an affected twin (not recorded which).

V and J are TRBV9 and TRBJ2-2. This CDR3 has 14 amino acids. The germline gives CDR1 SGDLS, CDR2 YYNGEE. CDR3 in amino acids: CASSVATPERELFF.

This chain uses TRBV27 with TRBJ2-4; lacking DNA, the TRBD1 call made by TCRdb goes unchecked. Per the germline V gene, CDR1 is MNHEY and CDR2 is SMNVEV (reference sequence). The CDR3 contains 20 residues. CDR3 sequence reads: CASSLGASGPGPLAKNIQYF.

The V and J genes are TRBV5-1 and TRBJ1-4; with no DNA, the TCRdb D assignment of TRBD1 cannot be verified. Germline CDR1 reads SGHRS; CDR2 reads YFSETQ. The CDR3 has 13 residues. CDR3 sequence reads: CASGRQGEEKLFF.